Listed here is a single T cell receptor beta chain. Antigen specificity is unknown. TCRdb fed the reads into MiXCR, producing one record per CDR3 protein. The profile covers just under 550,000 distinct CDR3 sequences, with 26% appearing a single time and roughly 13% taken by the ten largest. V trimming: 0 bases; J trimming: 6 bases; junction bases outside the gene matches: 8. The CDR3 is made up of 16 amino acids. Germline CDR1 is MNHNY and CDR2 is SVGAGI (reference sequence). These data originate in a study of T cell repertoires in cytomegalovirus infection. Overall study: CMV infection plus the matching HLA type was flagged by public TCR beta signatures.

Study-wide results and limits: CMV-specific TCR beta clonotypes restricted by HLA-C dominated the ex vivo response.

The rearrangement links TRBV6-6 to TRBJ2-7; 10 bases are a match to TRBD2. This sequence originates from a human donor in good health (CMV status not recorded). Some clones in this sample may be carry-over from other donors' samples. Sequenced input: PBMCs. CDR3 bases: TGTGCCAGCAGTTACTCAGGGCTAGCGGGAGTTTTCGAGCAGTACGTC. This encodes CASSYSGLAGVFEQYV.